Below, 21 T cell receptor beta chains from the same sample are listed, as sequenced in a study of regulatory T cells. The study, taken as a whole, reports: CD3G-deficient patients' regulatory T cells showed reduced Shannon diversity versus autologous conventional CD4+ and control regulatory cells.

Amplification used 52 TRBV primers and 13 TRBJ primers. Produced via immunoSEQ multiplex PCR; TCRdb's table is partial and in-frame only. The sample holds some 6,100 clones, 85% to 90% seen once. No antigen is known for these receptors. Sequencing was carried out using CD4+ Tregs sorted from blood. These receptors all come from a person aged 18 to 35 with CD3G deficiency.

CDR3 nucleotide sequence: TGTGCCAGCAGGGACAGGGGCTCCTACGAGCAGTACTTC. The encoded protein is CASRDRGSYEQYF. The V gene is TRBV6-1, the J gene TRBJ2-7; 9 bases line up with TRBD1. The CDR3 is 13 residues long. V was pared by 6 bases and J by 0 bases, with 0 bases of the junction left unmatched. Germline V gives CDR1 MNHNS, CDR2 SASEGT.

The chain has TRBV28 and TRBJ2-7; perhaps D is TRBD1 or TRBD2 (6 bases each). The CDR3 spans 15 residues. V lost 7 bases and J lost 0, with 16 bases in between. Germline CDR1 and CDR2: MDHEN and SYDVKM. The CDR3 sequence: CASNRGPGLSYEQYF. The CDR3 DNA follows: TGTGCCAGCAATCGGGGGCCAGGGCTCTCCTACGAGCAGTACTTC.

The rearrangement links TRBV6-1 to TRBJ1-2; TRBD1 agrees at 8 bases. Trimming removed 8 bases from V and 7 bases from J; junction bases left unmatched: 3. CDR3 length: 11 amino acids. Germline-derived CDR1 and CDR2 are MNHNS and SASEGT. The CDR3 here is CASGGTGGYTF. Here the CDR3 DNA reads TGTGCCAGCGGGGGGACAGGTGGCTACACCTTC.

A single count supports this clone. The genes are TRBV15 and TRBJ2-1; 10 bases are a match to TRBD2. The CDR3 runs 14 residues. The V segment lost 0 bases and the J segment 8 bases; nucleotides outside the gene matches: 1. Germline loops: CDR1 LNHNV, CDR2 YYDKDF (reference sequence). This chain's CDR3 is CATSRETSGHEQFF. CDR3 nucleotides: TGTGCCACCAGCAGAGAGACTAGCGGGCATGAGCAGTTCTTC. The full variable domain, completed using reference TRBV15 and TRBJ2-1, is DAMVIQNPRYQVTQFGKPVTLSCSQTLNHNVMYWYQQKSSQAPKLLFHYYDKDFNNEADTPDNFQSRRPNTSFCFLDIRSPGLGDTAMYLCATSRETSGHEQFFGPGTRLTVL.

V gene TRBV7-2 combines with J gene TRBJ2-3, with D tentatively TRBD1 or TRBD2 (5 bases each). V gave up 5 bases and J gave up 6 bases, with 12 bases separating them. Germline V gene lookup returns CDR1 SGHTA and CDR2 FQGNSA. The CDR3 spans 13 residues. In DNA form, the CDR3 reads TGTGCCAGCAGCGCAGGGAGAAAGGATACGCAGTATTTT. Amino acid sequence: CASSAGRKDTQYF. Drawing the rest from reference TRBV7-2 and TRBJ2-3, the complete variable domain is GAGVSQSPSNKVTEKGKDVELRCDPISGHTALYWYRQSLGQGLEFLIYFQGNSAPDKSGLPSDRFSAERTGGSVSTLTIQRTQQEDSAVYLCASSAGRKDTQYFGPGTRLTVL.

This chain joins TRBV18 and TRBJ2-2, with 9 bases aligning to TRBD1. This CDR3 contains 15 residues. Trimming took 3 bases from V and 6 from J; bases not matched to a gene: 5. CDR1 and CDR2 from the germline V gene are KGHSH and LQKENI. The CDR3 sequence: CASSPRTGAAGELFF. The CDR3 nucleotides are TGTGCCAGCTCACCTCGGACAGGGGCAGCCGGGGAGCTGTTTTTT.

The chain joins TRBV19 to TRBJ1-1; 9 nucleotides line up with TRBD1. CDR1 is LNHDA, CDR2 SQIVND, per germline (reference sequence). Trimming at V came to 7 bases and at J to 5 bases, leaving 8 bases not matched to a gene. The CDR3 contains 14 residues. The CDR3, as DNA: TGTGCCAGTACCCCCGGGACAGGGCTTACTGAAGCTTTCTTT. Encoded protein: CASTPGTGLTEAFF.

The chain is built from TRBV5-1 and TRBJ1-2; 8 nucleotides match TRBD1. V lost 4 bases to trimming and J lost 2 bases; unmatched junction nucleotides: 7. This CDR3 is built from 15 residues. Germline values: CDR1 SGHRS, CDR2 YFSETQ. DNA of the CDR3: TGCGCCAGCAGCGGCGGGGCAGGGGGCAACTATGGCTACACCTTC. Its protein is CASSGGAGGNYGYTF.

The rearrangement links TRBV18 to TRBJ2-3; D gene unclear. The CDR3 sequence is 13 residues long. Per germline, CDR1 KGHSH and CDR2 LQKENI. V lost 3 bases, J lost 4 bases, and 8 bases lay in between. The CDR3 region has the DNA TGTGCCAGCTCACCCACAAGACCAGATACGCAGTATTTT. Translation gives CASSPTRPDTQYF. Based on the CDR3 plus reference TRBV18 and TRBJ2-3, the full variable domain is NAGVMQNPRHLVRRRGQEARLRCSPMKGHSHVYWYRQLPEEGLKFMVYLQKENIIDESGMPKERFSAEFPKEGPSILRIQQVVRGDSAAYFCASSPTRPDTQYFGPGTRLTVL.

The chain employs TRBV7-9 and TRBJ2-1; D remains ambiguous. This CDR3 spans 14 amino acids. V was shortened by 8 bases and J by 6 bases, with 17 bases between the two germline ends. From germline, CDR1 is SEHNR and CDR2 FQNEAQ (reference sequence). The CDR3 is CASARNSVFNEQFF. In nucleotides, the CDR3 is TGTGCCAGCGCCCGGAACTCCGTCTTCAATGAGCAGTTCTTC.

The V call is TRBV10-3, the J call TRBJ1-1, with 7 nucleotides matching TRBD1. CDR1 ENHRY and CDR2 SYGVKD come from the germline V gene. The CDR3 length is 13 residues. V was pared by 2 bases and J by 11 bases, with 8 bases of the junction left unmatched. CDR3 nucleotide sequence: TGTGCCATCAGTGAGGCAAGGGACAGCACGGCTTTCTTT. It yields the protein CAISEARDSTAFF.

The chain recombines TRBV7-9 with TRBJ1-2; weak D call: TRBD1 (6 bases). The V end was cut by 5 bases, the J end by 6 bases, with 16 bases between. Germline CDR1 and CDR2: SEHNR and FQNEAQ (reference sequence). The CDR3 sequence is 14 residues long. CDR3 in DNA: TGTGCCAGCAGCCCCATGCACGGGGGCAATGGCTACACCTTC. Translated, it gives CASSPMHGGNGYTF.

The V call is TRBV4-3, the J call TRBJ1-2, with no clear D. This CDR3 has 16 amino acids. Per the germline V gene, CDR1 is LGHNA and CDR2 is YSLEER. V was trimmed by 5 bases and J by 6 bases, leaving 22 bases between them. CDR3 amino acids: CASSSQYREGVHGYTF. The CDR3 coding sequence is TGCGCCAGCAGCTCCCAATACCGGGAAGGAGTCCATGGCTACACCTTC.

V usage is TRBV6-6 and J usage is TRBJ2-3, with no clear D. Germline lookup yields CDR1 MNHNY and CDR2 SVGAGI (reference sequence). This CDR3 is 13 amino acids long. Trimming pared 2 bases from V and 1 base from J, leaving 4 bases between. This chain's CDR3 is CASSYPGTDTQYF. DNA of the CDR3: TGTGCCAGCAGTTACCCCGGCACAGATACGCAGTATTTT.

This sequence joins TRBV21-1 and TRBJ2-2; the DNA was not compared with TRBD2, the D call given in the table. TRBV21-1 is labeled a pseudogene. The CDR3 is made up of 17 amino acids. In DNA, the CDR3 is TGTGCCAGCAGCAAATTGGGACTAGCGGTGAACACCGGGGAGCTGTTTTTT. This codes for CASSKLGLAVNTGELFF.

CDR3 bases: TGCGCCAGCAGCTTGTACGGACCACGGGGGGGTGAGCAGTTCTTC. It is translated as CASSLYGPRGGEQFF. The chain employs TRBV5-1 and TRBJ2-1; 8 nucleotides line up with TRBD2. This CDR3 is 15 amino acids long. CDR1 SGHRS and CDR2 YFSETQ come from the germline V gene. After removal of 1 base from V and 9 bases from J, the junction contained 9 bases not matched to a gene.

The chain combines TRBV28 with TRBJ1-1; the D is unclear. CDR1 is MDHEN, CDR2 SYDVKM, per germline. The CDR3 runs 11 residues. Trimming pared 3 bases from V and 12 bases from J, leaving 11 bases between. The CDR3, as DNA: TGTGCCAGCAGTTTCGAAGGGAAGCCTTTCTTT. It yields the protein CASSFEGKPFF.

In DNA form, the CDR3 reads TGTGCCAGCTCCCCGGGACTAGGCCCCAGTTACGAGCAGTACTTC. It codes for CASSPGLGPSYEQYF. The chain couples TRBV18 to TRBJ2-7; 8 nucleotides align to TRBD2. This CDR3 is 15 amino acids long. The ends lost 6 bases at V and 4 bases at J; junction bases unmatched: 11. Germline assignment: CDR1 KGHSH and CDR2 LQKENI.

The CDR3 nucleotides read TGTGCCAGTAGTATCCGGCTGGGCTTACAGCAGTACTTC. Protein product: CASSIRLGLQQYF. The rearrangement uses TRBV19 and TRBJ2-7; D is ambiguous. Per the germline V gene, CDR1 is LNHDA and CDR2 is SQIVND (reference sequence). The CDR3 contains 13 residues. Trimming removed 3 bases from V and 8 bases from J, with 14 bases in between.

CDR3 bases: TGTGCCAGCAGCTTAGATGCAGCGGGTACGTCCTACGAGCAGTACTTC. This translates into CASSLDAAGTSYEQYF. This chain links TRBV7-8 with TRBJ2-7, with a weak D call TRBD2 (6 bases). Trimming took 1 base from V and 1 from J, leaving 14 bases between them. CDR1 and CDR2 (germline): SGHVS, FQNEAQ. The CDR3 consists of 16 residues.

In this sample, this clone turned up once. This chain links TRBV28 with TRBJ2-7, with TRBD2 matching 13 bases. This CDR3 region has 13 residues. J was trimmed by 5 bases and V by 10 bases; bases with no gene match: 5. CDR1 and CDR2 from the germline V gene are MDHEN and SYDVKM. The CDR3 DNA reads TGTGCCACCGGACTAGCGGGAGAAGACGAGCAGTACTTC. Encoded protein: CATGLAGEDEQYF. Combining the CDR3 with reference TRBV28 and TRBJ2-7 gives the whole variable domain DVKVTQSSRYLVKRTGEKVFLECVQDMDHENMFWYRQDPGLGLRLIYFSYDVKMKEKGDIPEGYSVSREKKERFSLILESASTNQTSMYLCATGLAGEDEQYFGPGTRLTVT.